This TCR beta chain is from a study of T cell repertoires in cytomegalovirus infection. Study overall: Carrying CMV and the relevant HLA type showed in public TCR beta signatures.

TCRdb used MiXCR to reprocess the reads, holding one entry per CDR3 protein. The sample lists around 450,000 distinct CDR3 sequences; 25% to 40% were seen once. The CDR3 covers 15 residues. CDR1 is ENHRY and CDR2 is SYGVKD in the germline V gene. V was pared by 3 bases and J by 9 bases, with 20 bases between. A word on this clonotype: No antigen is known for it.

Findings and caveats of the study: CMV carriers with the relevant HLA were identified by cumulative public TCR beta family frequency.

The receptor was isolated from a human donor in good health (CMV status not recorded). Some clones in this sample may be carry-over from other donors' samples. Sequenced: PBMCs. This chain joins TRBV10-3 and TRBJ2-5, with D maybe TRBD1 (5 bases). In DNA form, the CDR3 reads TGTGCCATCAGTGAAGGCACCTCGGCAGGGTGGGCCCAGTACTTC. It is translated as CAISEGTSAGWAQYF.